Presented here are 11 T cell receptor beta chains from one specimen sequenced in a study of response to subunit inactivated influenza vaccine. TCRdb called the RT-PCR reads again in MiXCR, with one record for every CDR3 protein. Among hundreds of thousands of distinct CDR3 sequences listed, about 10% were seen once. This same sample was also part of a study on T cells expressing NK-cell markers. That study reports: TCR beta cDNA was generated via 5'RACE template switching incorporating UMIs.

Sample: PBMCs from blood, taken on the day of vaccination. These receptor sequences come from a man aged 45-65 years who received an inactivated influenza vaccine.

V usage is TRBV12-3 or TRBV12-4 and J usage is TRBJ2-5; the D call may be TRBD1 or TRBD2 (5 bases each). Trimming pared 1 base from V and 7 bases from J, leaving 16 bases between. The CDR3 is 15 amino acids. CDR3 loop: CASSLDPGPRGTQYF. DNA of the CDR3: TGTGCCAGCAGTTTAGACCCGGGACCCCGGGGGACCCAGTACTTC.

The J gene is TRBJ1-2, the V gene TRBV20-1, with TRBD1 matching 8 bases. V was pared by 0 bases and J by 5 bases, with 5 bases of the junction left unmatched. The CDR3 totals 14 residues. CDR1 and CDR2 from the germline V gene are DFQATT and SNEGSKA (reference sequence). This chain's CDR3 is CSAREDRGPYGYTF. The CDR3 DNA follows: TGCAGTGCTAGAGAAGACAGGGGACCTTATGGCTACACCTTC.

This sequence joins TRBV4-1 and TRBJ2-7, with no clear D. Per germline, CDR1 MGHRA and CDR2 YSYEKL. This CDR3 is 14 amino acids long. Trimming shortened V by 2 bases and J by 5 bases, and 13 bases separated the two germline ends. The CDR3 reads CASSQSWGRNEQYF. The CDR3, as DNA: TGCGCCAGCAGCCAATCTTGGGGTAGGAACGAGCAGTACTTC.

V is TRBV18 and J is TRBJ2-3; the D gene could be TRBD1 or TRBD2 (6 bases each). The V end was cut by 6 bases, the J end by 7 bases, with 20 bases between. The germline gives CDR1 KGHSH, CDR2 LQKENI. The CDR3 has 15 residues. The CDR3 loop is CASSPGAQGGNTQYF. CDR3 sequence (DNA): TGTGCCAGCTCCCCGGGGGCGCAGGGAGGAAATACGCAGTATTTT.

The sample holds a few counts of this clonotype. This chain connects TRBV7-8 to TRBJ2-5; 8 bases are a match to TRBD2. CDR3 length: 16 residues. With V trimmed by 8 bases and J by 5 bases, 16 bases remained unmatched. The germline V gene encodes CDR1 SGHVS and CDR2 FQNEAQ. The CDR3 region is CASGGLVRFKVETQYF. In nucleotides, the CDR3 is TGTGCCAGCGGGGGACTAGTACGATTTAAAGTGGAGACCCAGTACTTC. The full variable domain, in which reference TRBV7-8 and TRBJ2-5 provide the parts outside the CDR3, is GAGVSQSPRYKVAKRGQDVALRCDPISGHVSLFWYQQALGQGPEFLTYFQNEAQLDKSGLPSDRFFAERPEGSVSTLKIQRTQQEDSAVYLCASGGLVRFKVETQYFGPGTRLLVL.

This clonotype was found a few times. The chain employs TRBV5-6 and TRBJ2-5; possible D gene TRBD1, 5 bases. Germline CDR1 reads SGHDT; CDR2 reads YYEEEE. The CDR3 totals 12 residues. Trimming took 6 bases from V and 9 from J, leaving 15 bases between them. CDR3 sequence: CASKKDSKAQYF. The CDR3 DNA reads as TGTGCCAGCAAGAAAGACAGTAAGGCCCAGTACTTC.

The chain couples TRBV28 to TRBJ2-7; TRBD2 matches at 11 bases. Germline loops: CDR1 MDHEN, CDR2 SYDVKM. Losses at the gene ends were 5 bases for V and 3 bases for J; bases not matched to a gene: 9. The CDR3 runs 16 residues. The CDR3 protein is CASSPLAGEGNYEQYF. The CDR3 DNA sequence: TGTGCCAGCAGTCCACTAGCGGGAGAGGGAAACTACGAGCAGTACTTC.

This clonotype appeared a few times. The CDR3 coding sequence is TGTGCCATCAGTGAGTCGGGGGGAAACACAGATACGCAGTATTTT. As protein: CAISESGGNTDTQYF. The gene calls are TRBV10-3 and TRBJ2-3; possible D gene TRBD2, 6 bases. The CDR3 has 15 residues. Trimming cost V 0 bases and J 2 bases, with 9 bases left between them. The germline CDR1 and CDR2 sequences are ENHRY and SYGVKD.

The gene calls are TRBV12-3 or TRBV12-4 and TRBJ1-1; 7 positions match TRBD1. The CDR3 runs 12 residues. With V trimmed by 5 bases and J by 10 bases, 7 bases remained unmatched. CDR3 DNA: TGTGCCAGCAGTCCACAGGGGTTCAGAGCTTTCTTT. Its translation: CASSPQGFRAFF.

The chain employs TRBV20-1 and TRBJ2-7; D is possibly TRBD1 (6 bases). The germline CDR1 and CDR2 sequences are DFQATT and SNEGSKA (reference sequence). With 6 bases removed from V and 0 bases from J, the gap between germline ends came to 21 bases. CDR3 size: 16 residues. The CDR3 loop is CSANSRDTGISYEQYF. The CDR3 region has the DNA TGCAGTGCAAATTCCCGGGACACCGGTATCTCCTACGAGCAGTACTTC.

The sample holds a few counts of this clonotype. The chain recombines TRBV24-1 with TRBJ2-3; D may match TRBD1 or TRBD2 (6 bases each). The germline V gene encodes CDR1 KGHDR and CDR2 SFDVKD. The CDR3 has 16 amino acids. With 1 base removed from V and 1 base from J, the gap between germline ends came to 11 bases. The CDR3 region is CATSDFERGGTDTQYF. The CDR3 DNA is TGTGCCACCAGTGATTTTGAGAGGGGGGGCACAGATACGCAGTATTTT.